The clone carrying this T cell receptor beta chain was recorded once. This sample is part of a study of T cell changes during pregnancy in multiple sclerosis. Germline CDR1 MDHEN, CDR2 SYDVKM. The CDR3 has 15 residues. V shed 6 bases, J shed 2 bases, and the junction held 10 bases outside the gene matches. Sequencing was performed with immunoSEQ multiplex PCR; in TCRdb, only in-frame clones are kept and a portion is missing. The data show 50,000 or so clones, 85% to 95% seen once. This TCR was sampled from a female donor with multiple sclerosis, enrolled in a pregnancy study. This sequence joins TRBV28 and TRBJ2-7; 7 nucleotides agree with TRBD1. The starting material was CD8+ T cells from peripheral blood mononuclear cells, obtained in the first trimester of pregnancy. CDR3 nucleotides: TGTGCCAGCAGCCTTGCCGGGACAGCCACCTACGAGCAGTACTTC. Its protein is CASSLAGTATYEQYF.